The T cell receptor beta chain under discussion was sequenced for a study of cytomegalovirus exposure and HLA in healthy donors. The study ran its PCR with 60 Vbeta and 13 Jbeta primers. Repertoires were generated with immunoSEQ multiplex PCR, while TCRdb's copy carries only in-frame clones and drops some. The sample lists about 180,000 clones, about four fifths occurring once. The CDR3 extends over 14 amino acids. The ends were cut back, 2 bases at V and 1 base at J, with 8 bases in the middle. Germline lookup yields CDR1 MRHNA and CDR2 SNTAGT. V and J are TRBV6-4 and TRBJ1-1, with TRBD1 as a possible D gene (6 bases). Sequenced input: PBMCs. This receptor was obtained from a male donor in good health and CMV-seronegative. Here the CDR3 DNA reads TGTGCCAGCAGTGACACAGGGCGGAACACTGAAGCTTTCTTT. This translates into CASSDTGRNTEAFF.